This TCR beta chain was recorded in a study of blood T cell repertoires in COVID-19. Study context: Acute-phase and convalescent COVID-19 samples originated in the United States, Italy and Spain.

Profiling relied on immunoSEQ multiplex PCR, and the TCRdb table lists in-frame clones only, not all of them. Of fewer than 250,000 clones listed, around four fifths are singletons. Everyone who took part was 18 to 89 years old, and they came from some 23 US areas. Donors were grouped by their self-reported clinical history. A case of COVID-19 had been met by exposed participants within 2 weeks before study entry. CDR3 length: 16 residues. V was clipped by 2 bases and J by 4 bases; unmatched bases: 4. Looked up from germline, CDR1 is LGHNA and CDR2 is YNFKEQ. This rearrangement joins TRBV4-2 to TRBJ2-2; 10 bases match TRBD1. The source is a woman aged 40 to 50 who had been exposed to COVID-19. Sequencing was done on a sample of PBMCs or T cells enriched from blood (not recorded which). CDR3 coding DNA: TGTGCCAGCAGCCAACCGGGACAGGGGCGCACCGGGGAGCTGTTTTTT. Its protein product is CASSQPGQGRTGELFF.